This T cell receptor beta chain was found in a study of cytomegalovirus exposure and HLA in healthy donors. Primers included in the PCR were 60 Vbeta and 13 Jbeta primers. Sequencing used immunoSEQ multiplex PCR; TCRdb keeps in-frame clones, though not all of them. Of about 120,000 clones detected, roughly a tenth appear once; the ten largest clones hold 4.5% to 5%. Germline V gene lookup returns CDR1 ENHRY and CDR2 SYGVKD. This CDR3 is 18 amino acids long. V gave up 0 bases and J gave up 1 base; unmatched junction bases: 8. This chain connects TRBV10-3 to TRBJ2-2; 7 nucleotides align to TRBD2. Material: PBMCs. The origin of this receptor is a woman under 30 in good health and CMV-seropositive. The CDR3 region has the DNA TGTGCCATCAGTGAGTCGACTAGAGGGAGGGAGAACACCGGGGAGCTGTTTTTT. Translating gives CAISESTRGRENTGELFF.